The 30 T cell receptor beta chains given below trace back to one sample, sequenced in a study of CD8 T cells in ankylosing spondylitis. TCRdb processed the 5' RACE reads anew with MiXCR; each CDR3 protein has one entry. Of some 290,000 distinct CDR3 sequences listed, around 20% are singletons. Sequencing used blood, either unsorted or a sorted T cell fraction (not recorded which). All receptors derive from a male donor with ankylosing spondylitis or in good health (not recorded which).

This clonotype showed up just a few times. The V gene is TRBV2, the J gene TRBJ1-6; D is possibly TRBD1 (5 bases). V was pared by 4 bases and J by 7 bases, with 11 bases between. Germline-derived CDR1 and CDR2 are SNHLY and FYNNEI. The CDR3 covers 14 residues. CDR3 sequence: CASSVEGNNSPLHF. The CDR3 bases are TGTGCCAGCAGTGTAGAGGGGAACAATTCACCCCTCCACTTT.

This sequence joins TRBV5-6 and TRBJ1-1; 7 positions match TRBD1. Trimming at V came to 5 bases and at J to 0 bases, leaving 7 bases not matched to a gene. CDR3 length: 15 residues. Germline CDR1 SGHDT, CDR2 YYEEEE. The CDR3 coding sequence is TGTGCCAGCAGTTACACCGACAGGGTGAACACTGAAGCTTTCTTT. It translates to CASSYTDRVNTEAFF. Together with reference TRBV5-6 and TRBJ1-1, the CDR3 gives the full variable domain: DAGVTQSPTHLIKTRGQQVTLRCSPKSGHDTVSWYQQALGQGPQFIFQYYEEEERQRGNFPDRFSGHQFPNYSSELNVNALLLGDSALYLCASSYTDRVNTEAFFGQGTRLTVV.

The V gene is TRBV3-1, the J gene TRBJ2-5, with 9 bases matching TRBD2. CDR1 is LGHDT and CDR2 is YNNKEL in the germline V gene (reference sequence). V dropped 1 base and J dropped 7; count of bases not matched to a gene: 10. The CDR3 sequence is 16 residues long. The chain's CDR3 is CASSQGVLAGTGTQYF. CDR3 sequence (DNA): TGTGCCAGCAGCCAAGGGGTCCTAGCGGGGACCGGGACCCAGTACTTC.

This clonotype was observed many times. The chain has TRBV10-3 and TRBJ2-3; TRBD1 agrees at 7 bases. Germline V gives CDR1 ENHRY, CDR2 SYGVKD. This CDR3 comprises 16 residues. Trimming at V came to 0 bases and at J to 3 bases, leaving 6 bases not matched to a gene. The CDR3 region is CAISESKGRGTDTQYF. CDR3 DNA sequence: TGTGCCATCAGTGAGTCGAAGGGCAGGGGGACAGATACGCAGTATTTT.

The chain employs TRBV4-2 and TRBJ2-7; 7 nucleotides match TRBD2. V was clipped by 0 bases and J by 2 bases; unmatched bases: 1. Germline V lookup: CDR1 LGHNA, CDR2 YNFKEQ. The CDR3 is 14 residues long. The CDR3 DNA follows: TGTGCCAGCAGCCAAGATCTAGCGGCCTACGAGCAGTACGTC. Protein product: CASSQDLAAYEQYV.

A few counts support this clonotype. The chain couples TRBV7-3 to TRBJ2-7; D may be TRBD2 (5 bases). V gave up 2 bases and J gave up 2 bases, with 10 bases separating them. The CDR3 covers 14 residues. Germline values: CDR1 SGHTA, CDR2 FQGTGA. The CDR3 reads CASSLGSVTYEQYV. The CDR3 DNA reads as TGTGCCAGCAGCTTAGGTAGCGTGACCTACGAGCAGTACGTC.

This clonotype was observed at least ten times. V is TRBV12-3 or TRBV12-4 and J is TRBJ2-1, with D possibly being TRBD2 (6 bases). The germline V and J ends were trimmed by 0 bases and 4 bases, with 10 bases remaining between them. The CDR3 spans 15 residues. CDR3 residues: CASSLAGGIYNEQFF. The CDR3 nucleotides read TGTGCCAGCAGTTTAGCGGGAGGAATATACAATGAGCAGTTCTTC.

The V call is TRBV6-1, the J call TRBJ2-7; D perhaps matches TRBD1 (6 bases). The CDR3 covers 16 residues. Germline V lookup: CDR1 MNHNS, CDR2 SASEGT. Trimming took off 6 bases at V and 0 bases at J, with 18 bases between the two ends. The DNA for the CDR3 is TGTGCCAGCAGCCTCTTTGGACAGATGACCTCCTACGAGCAGTACGTC. Its translation is CASSLFGQMTSYEQYV.

The chain couples TRBV6-1 to TRBJ2-5, with D possibly being TRBD2 (6 bases). Trimming stripped 5 bases from V and 1 base from J, with 14 bases between. The CDR3 runs to 15 residues. Germline values: CDR1 MNHNS, CDR2 SASEGT. The DNA for the CDR3 is TGTGCCAGCAGTCCCCCCGGGACTCTCCAAGAGACCCAGTACTTC. Translated, it gives CASSPPGTLQETQYF.

The table lists this clonotype with a few counts. CDR3 sequence (DNA): TGTGCCAGCAGGGGGGACTTCCAACATAATTCACCCCTCCACTTT. It is translated as CASRGDFQHNSPLHF. This sequence joins TRBV28 and TRBJ1-6, with D maybe TRBD1 (5 bases). The CDR3 is made up of 15 amino acids. V lost 6 bases to trimming and J lost 5 bases, with 14 bases between them. Germline CDR1 and CDR2: MDHEN and SYDVKM. Full variable domain (rest looked up from reference TRBV28 and TRBJ1-6): DVKVTQSSRYLVKRTGEKVFLECVQDMDHENMFWYRQDPGLGLRLIYFSYDVKMKEKGDIPEGYSVSREKKERFSLILESASTNQTSMYLCASRGDFQHNSPLHFGNGTRLTVT.

The chain carries TRBV27 and TRBJ2-2; D tentatively reads TRBD1 or TRBD2 (5 bases each). V lost 8 bases and J 6 bases, leaving 16 bases between the germline ends. Germline V gene data show CDR1 as MNHEY and CDR2 as SMNVEV (reference sequence). The CDR3 covers 14 residues. In DNA form, the CDR3 reads TGTGCCAGCGGGGGTCTAGCCGAACCCGGGGAGCTGTTTTTT. This sequence encodes CASGGLAEPGELFF.

Only a few counts were recorded for this clonotype. The chain combines TRBV5-1 with TRBJ2-5; D is unclear. CDR1 is SGHRS, CDR2 YFSETQ, per germline. The V and J ends lost 4 bases and 5 bases respectively, with 12 bases between them. The CDR3 runs 13 residues. The CDR3 bases are TGCGCCAGCAGCCGTGAGGTCTTGGAGACCCAGTACTTC. Its protein is CASSREVLETQYF.

This clonotype has only a few counts. CDR3 DNA sequence: TGTGCCAGCAGTCCCACGGGACAGATAGACTATGGCTACACCTTC. Translation: CASSPTGQIDYGYTF. The chain combines TRBV6-2 or TRBV6-3 with TRBJ1-2, with 7 bases lining up with TRBD1. CDR1 and CDR2 from the germline V gene are MNHEY and SVGEGT. The CDR3 is 15 residues long. The V gene end was trimmed by 5 bases and the J gene end by 3 bases; junction bases not matched to a gene: 9.

The chain recombines TRBV6-1 with TRBJ2-2; 11 positions match TRBD2. The CDR3 has 15 amino acids. The J segment lost 3 bases and the V segment lost 6 bases, leaving 3 bases of the junction unmatched. Looked up from germline, CDR1 is MNHNS and CDR2 is SASEGT. CDR3 in DNA: TGTGCCAGCAGGGGGACTAGCGGACACACCGGGGAGCTGTTTTTT. Its protein is CASRGTSGHTGELFF.

The sample holds many counts of this clonotype. The rearrangement links TRBV24-1 to TRBJ1-1, with D unclear. V was clipped by 8 bases and J by 2 bases, with 11 bases between them. The CDR3 covers 13 residues. CDR1 and CDR2 from the germline V gene are KGHDR and SFDVKD. In nucleotides, the CDR3 is TGTGCCACCAAGGATCGGGTTAACACTGAAGCTTTCTTT. As protein: CATKDRVNTEAFF.

This clonotype was counted at least ten times. V gene TRBV5-1 combines with J gene TRBJ2-2; 8 nucleotides match TRBD2. Germline assignment: CDR1 SGHRS and CDR2 YFSETQ. The CDR3 runs 15 residues. J gave up 0 bases and V 3 bases, and 1 base lay outside the gene matches. The CDR3 region is CASSWTSPNTGELFF. CDR3 DNA: TGCGCCAGCAGCTGGACTAGCCCGAACACCGGGGAGCTGTTTTTT.

The J gene is TRBJ2-1, the V gene TRBV28; 7 nucleotides align to TRBD2. The CDR3 consists of 15 residues. After removal of 8 bases from V and 4 bases from J, the junction contained 11 bases not matched to a gene. The germline gives CDR1 MDHEN, CDR2 SYDVKM. The CDR3 DNA reads TGTGCCAGCCATGGGGAGGGCCTTTTGTACAATGAGCAGTTCTTC. Amino acids: CASHGEGLLYNEQFF. Full variable domain (remainder filled in from reference TRBV28 and TRBJ2-1): DVKVTQSSRYLVKRTGEKVFLECVQDMDHENMFWYRQDPGLGLRLIYFSYDVKMKEKGDIPEGYSVSREKKERFSLILESASTNQTSMYLCASHGEGLLYNEQFFGPGTRLTVL.

The chain combines TRBV5-1 with TRBJ1-1; D gene ambiguous. Trimming pared 4 bases from V and 1 base from J, leaving 14 bases between. The CDR3 is 15 amino acids. Germline V gives CDR1 SGHRS, CDR2 YFSETQ. The CDR3 is CASSAGHSQNTEAFF. The CDR3 region has the DNA TGCGCCAGCAGCGCCGGGCATTCCCAGAACACTGAAGCTTTCTTT.

The chain employs TRBV4-2 and TRBJ1-1, with a tentative D call TRBD1 (6 bases). Germline V CDR1 and CDR2: LGHNA, YNFKEQ. This CDR3 has 16 residues. V dropped 4 bases and J dropped 4 bases, with 19 bases sitting between them. CDR3 protein: CASSPVVGHRATEAFF. Here the CDR3 DNA reads TGTGCCAGCAGCCCGGTTGTTGGACACAGGGCCACTGAAGCTTTCTTT.

The chain carries TRBV12-3 or TRBV12-4 and TRBJ2-2; 14 positions agree with TRBD2. Trimming took 6 bases from V and 1 from J; bases not matched to a gene: 4. CDR3 length: 17 amino acids. The CDR3 is CASRPTSGRENTGELFF. DNA for the CDR3: TGTGCCAGCAGACCGACTAGCGGGAGGGAGAACACCGGGGAGCTGTTTTTT.

CDR3 sequence: CASSLAGPPYEQYV. The CDR3 DNA reads TGTGCCAGCAGTTTAGCGGGCCCACCCTACGAGCAGTACGTC. V usage is TRBV28 and J usage is TRBJ2-7; D may be TRBD2 (5 bases). V shed 2 bases and J shed 2 bases, with 10 bases lying between them. Germline V CDR1 and CDR2: MDHEN, SYDVKM. The CDR3 length is 14 residues.

This clonotype was counted between two and nine times. This chain links TRBV27 with TRBJ2-1, with 9 bases identical to TRBD1. Germline V gene data show CDR1 as MNHEY and CDR2 as SMNVEV (reference sequence). V lost 1 base to trimming and J lost 7 bases; unmatched junction nucleotides: 11. The CDR3 totals 17 residues. The CDR3 loop is CASSLWGPDRGRNEQFF. CDR3 bases: TGTGCCAGCAGTTTATGGGGCCCGGACAGGGGACGGAATGAGCAGTTCTTC.

The rearrangement joins TRBV3-1 to TRBJ2-7; D might be TRBD1 or TRBD2, each matching 6 bases. Trimming stripped 4 bases from V and 4 bases from J, with 11 bases between. The CDR3 totals 13 residues. Germline CDR1 reads LGHDT; CDR2 reads YNNKEL (reference sequence). The CDR3 sequence: CASSRGAGYEQYV. The CDR3 nucleotides read TGTGCCAGCAGCCGGGGGGCAGGGTACGAGCAGTACGTC.

This clonotype was counted many times. This sequence joins TRBV4-1 and TRBJ2-2; no clear D gene. Germline-derived CDR1 and CDR2 are MGHRA and YSYEKL. Trimming shortened V by 1 base and J by 2 bases, and 8 bases separated the two germline ends. The CDR3 loop spans 15 amino acids. CDR3 sequence (DNA): TGCGCCAGCAGCCAAGTGGCCTCAAACACCGGGGAGCTGTTTTTT. Residues: CASSQVASNTGELFF.

This clonotype was observed many times. The chain is built from TRBV5-1 and TRBJ2-1; 10 bases align to TRBD2. Trimming at V came to 4 bases and at J to 8 bases, leaving 9 bases not matched to a gene. Germline values: CDR1 SGHRS, CDR2 YFSETQ. CDR3 length: 15 residues. The CDR3 sequence: CASSPGLAGVDEQFF. CDR3 DNA sequence: TGCGCCAGCAGCCCTGGGCTAGCGGGGGTCGATGAGCAGTTCTTC.

In this sample, this clonotype turned up once. This chain connects TRBV5-1 to TRBJ2-1; D call uncertain. The length of the CDR3 is 16 residues. V lost 0 bases and J 0 bases, leaving 10 bases between the germline ends. Germline CDR1 and CDR2: SGHRS and YFSETQ. DNA for the CDR3: TGCGCCAGCAGCTTGGCCGGGCCGAGCTCCTACAATGAGCAGTTCTTC. It encodes CASSLAGPSSYNEQFF.

The chain combines TRBV19 with TRBJ2-5, with TRBD1 identical over 7 bases. The germline CDR1 and CDR2 sequences are LNHDA and SQIVND (reference sequence). CDR3 length equals 14 residues. Losses at the gene ends were 3 bases for V and 3 bases for J; bases not matched to a gene: 4. The CDR3, as DNA: TGTGCCAGTAGTATTCCGGGACAGAAAGAGACCCAGTACTTC. Protein sequence: CASSIPGQKETQYF. Full variable domain (outside the CDR3, taken from reference TRBV19 and TRBJ2-5): DGGITQSPKYLFRKEGQNVTLSCEQNLNHDAMYWYRQDPGQGLRLIYYSQIVNDFQKGDIAEGYSVSREKKESFPLTVTSAQKNPTAFYLCASSIPGQKETQYFGPGTRLLVL.

This clonotype was counted a few times. The chain couples TRBV6-5 to TRBJ1-5, with D perhaps TRBD1 (6 bases). Per the germline V gene, CDR1 is MNHEY and CDR2 is SVGAGI. The CDR3 is 16 amino acids. Trimming stripped 4 bases from V and 0 bases from J, with 13 bases between. As DNA, the CDR3 is TGTGCCAGCAGTTTCAGGGGATGGGATAGCAATCAGCCCCAGCATTTT. Amino acids: CASSFRGWDSNQPQHF.

As to this clonotype: With a much larger clone just one base away, this may be a read error. The J gene is TRBJ2-4, the V gene TRBV9; no reliable D call. Germline V lookup: CDR1 SGDLS, CDR2 YYNGEE. This CDR3 spans 16 amino acids. This CDR3 is CASSLGWSLPKNIQCF. CDR3 DNA sequence: TGTGCCAGCAGCCTAGGGTGGAGTCTCCCCAAAAACATTCAGTGCTTC. The entire variable domain, with the rest obtained from reference TRBV9 and TRBJ2-4, is as follows: DSGVTQTPKHLITATGQRVTLRCSPRSGDLSVYWYQQSLDQGLQFLIQYYNGEERAKGNILERFSAQQFPDLHSELNLSSLELGDSALYFCASSLGWSLPKNIQCFGAGTRLSVL.

This sequence joins TRBV10-1 and TRBJ1-1; D not certain. The CDR3 is made up of 14 amino acids. V lost 3 bases and J lost 0, with 8 bases in between. Germline V lookup: CDR1 WNHNN, CDR2 SYGVQD (reference sequence). The CDR3 loop is CASSEGRMNTEAFF. The CDR3 DNA is TGCGCCAGCAGTGAAGGACGGATGAACACTGAAGCTTTCTTT.